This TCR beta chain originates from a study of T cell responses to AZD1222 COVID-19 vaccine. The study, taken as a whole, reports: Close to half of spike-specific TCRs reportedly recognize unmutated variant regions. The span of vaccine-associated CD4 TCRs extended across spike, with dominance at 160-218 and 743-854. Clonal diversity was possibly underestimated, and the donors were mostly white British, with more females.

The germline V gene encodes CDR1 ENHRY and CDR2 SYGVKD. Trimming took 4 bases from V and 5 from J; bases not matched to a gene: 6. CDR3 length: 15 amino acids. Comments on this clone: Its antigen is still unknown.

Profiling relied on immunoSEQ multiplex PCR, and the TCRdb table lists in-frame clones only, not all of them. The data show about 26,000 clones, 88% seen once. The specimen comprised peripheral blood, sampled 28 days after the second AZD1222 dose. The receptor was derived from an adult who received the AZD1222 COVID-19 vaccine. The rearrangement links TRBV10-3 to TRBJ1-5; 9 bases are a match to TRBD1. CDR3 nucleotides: TGTGCCATCAGTGGGGACAGGGTTGGTGATCAGCCCCAGCATTTT. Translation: CAISGDRVGDQPQHF.